The 7 T cell receptor beta chains presented below share a single source sample, sequenced in a study of cytomegalovirus exposure and HLA in healthy donors. A multiplex PCR was run with 60 Vbeta primers and 13 Jbeta primers. Clones were sequenced by immunoSEQ multiplex PCR, and TCRdb holds only the in-frame ones, with some missing. The sample holds 150,000 to 250,000 clones; approximately 78% are singletons and the top ten take 6.5%. The source material was PBMCs. These receptors were collected from a woman aged 45-59 years in good health and CMV-seropositive.

J is TRBJ1-1 and V is TRBV18; 7 nucleotides match TRBD1. V was clipped by 4 bases and J by 1 base; unmatched bases: 12. Germline V gene data show CDR1 as KGHSH and CDR2 as LQKENI. The CDR3 length is 17 residues. DNA for the CDR3: TGTGCCAGCTCACTTCTCCGGACAGGCTTATCGAACACTGAAGCTTTCTTT. This encodes CASSLLRTGLSNTEAFF. Combining the CDR3 with reference TRBV18 and TRBJ1-1 gives the whole variable domain NAGVMQNPRHLVRRRGQEARLRCSPMKGHSHVYWYRQLPEEGLKFMVYLQKENIIDESGMPKERFSAEFPKEGPSILRIQQVVRGDSAAYFCASSLLRTGLSNTEAFFGQGTRLTVV.

This chain joins TRBV6-5 and TRBJ2-1; 10 bases match TRBD2. The V segment lost 2 bases and the J segment 10 bases; nucleotides outside the gene matches: 2. The length of the CDR3 is 13 residues. The germline gives CDR1 MNHEY, CDR2 SVGAGI. CDR3 amino acids: CASSYLAGVEQFF. The CDR3 nucleotides read TGTGCCAGCAGTTACCTAGCGGGAGTGGAGCAGTTCTTC.

The chain links TRBV4-2 to TRBJ2-2; 9 bases are shared with TRBD1. J was trimmed by 3 bases and V by 3 bases; bases with no gene match: 5. Germline V lookup: CDR1 LGHNA, CDR2 YNFKEQ. The CDR3 consists of 16 residues. The CDR3 region has the DNA TGTGCCAGCAGCCACACAGGGGGCATGGACACCGGGGAGCTGTTTTTT. Its translation: CASSHTGGMDTGELFF.

This rearrangement joins TRBV28 to TRBJ1-2; a weak D match, TRBD1 (6 bases). The CDR3 sequence is 13 residues long. Germline V CDR1 and CDR2: MDHEN, SYDVKM. V shed 4 bases and J shed 4 bases, with 10 bases lying between them. This chain's CDR3 is CASSSPGAYGYTF. Written as DNA, the CDR3 is TGTGCCAGCAGTTCTCCAGGGGCCTATGGCTACACCTTC.

The chain joins TRBV15 to TRBJ2-7, with TRBD2 matching 7 bases. The CDR3 length is 16 residues. The V gene end was trimmed by 1 base and the J gene end by 2 bases; junction bases not matched to a gene: 8. Germline CDR1 LNHNV, CDR2 YYDKDF (reference sequence). In DNA form, the CDR3 reads TGTGCCACCAGCAGAGGTGGACTAGGCGGGGCCTACGAGCAGTACTTC. Translating it yields CATSRGGLGGAYEQYF.

V gene TRBV19 combines with J gene TRBJ1-1; 7 bases are a match to TRBD1. V gave up 5 bases and J gave up 8 bases; unmatched junction bases: 5. The CDR3 totals 12 residues. CDR1 and CDR2 from the germline V gene are LNHDA and SQIVND (reference sequence). The DNA for the CDR3 is TGTGCCAGTAGTCATTCGGACAGGGAAGCTTTCTTT. Translation gives CASSHSDREAFF.

The J gene is TRBJ2-7, the V gene TRBV5-1; D gene uncertain. The CDR3 loop spans 16 amino acids. Looked up from germline, CDR1 is SGHRS and CDR2 is YFSETQ. Trimming took off 5 bases at V and 2 bases at J, with 20 bases between the two ends. The CDR3 region has the DNA TGCGCCAGCAGGTTAGCTATAGCCTCCCTTCCCTACGAGCAGTACTTC. Protein: CASRLAIASLPYEQYF.